This TCR beta chain was identified during a study of blood T cell repertoires in COVID-19. The CDR3 has 12 amino acids. The germline V gene has CDR1 MNHEY and CDR2 SVGAGI. V was pared by 8 bases and J by 4 bases, with 11 bases between. This clone was seen only a few times. Repertoires were generated with immunoSEQ multiplex PCR, while TCRdb's copy carries only in-frame clones and drops some. This sample carries a few hundred thousand clones, approximately 91% of them seen once, and the ten largest clones take 18%. V usage is TRBV6-5 and J usage is TRBJ1-2, with D possibly TRBD1 on 5 matching bases. This TCR derives from a man aged 50-60 years with COVID-19, enrolled during active disease. What was sequenced was peripheral blood. CDR3 sequence (DNA): TGTGCCAGCGGGGGGAAATTCTATGGCTACACCTTC. It codes for CASGGKFYGYTF.